This T cell receptor beta chain was recorded in a study of cytomegalovirus exposure and HLA in healthy donors. V was clipped by 4 bases and J by 3 bases, with 7 bases between them. This CDR3 has 13 amino acids. In germline, CDR1 is LNHDA, CDR2 SQIVND (reference sequence). The PCR ran on 60 Vbeta and 13 Jbeta primers. The data were produced by immunoSEQ multiplex PCR, yet TCRdb's version contains in-frame clones alone and is incomplete. Of 90,000 to 150,000 clones in the sample, approximately 72% were seen once. The receptor was derived from a woman in her forties in good health and CMV-seropositive. The sample was PBMCs. The rearrangement uses TRBV19 and TRBJ2-4, with a possible D match to TRBD1 (5 bases). The CDR3 DNA sequence: TGTGCCAGTAGTAGACAGAACAAAAACATTCAGTACTTC. This gives the protein CASSRQNKNIQYF.